The clone carrying this TCR beta chain occurred once. This sample is part of a study of blood T cell repertoires in COVID-19. Study at large: PBMCs, B-cell-depleted T cells, or T cells were the source of the cDNA or gDNA that made up the material.

The CDR3 consists of 12 residues. Trimming stripped 8 bases from V and 4 bases from J, with 13 bases between. Germline assignment: CDR1 GTSNPN and CDR2 SVGIG (reference sequence). Generated by immunoSEQ multiplex PCR, the TCRdb table keeps only in-frame clones and is missing some. The sample yields over 200,000 clones, 88% seen once. The sample consisted of peripheral blood. The chain is built from TRBV30 and TRBJ2-3; tentative D call: TRBD2 (5 bases). This sequence originates from a man between 18 and 35 years old with active or convalescent COVID-19. CDR3 protein: CAAGGSADTQYF. The CDR3 DNA reads TGTGCCGCGGGTGGGAGCGCAGATACGCAGTATTTT.